This TCR beta chain was sequenced for a study of neurological immune-mediated disorders. This clonotype came up many times. TCRdb independently ran MiXCR on the 5' RACE reads; one entry per CDR3 protein. The sample contains about 50,000 distinct CDR3 sequences, approximately 15% of which appear only once. The length of the CDR3 is 14 residues. V was clipped by 4 bases and J by 6 bases, with 15 bases between them. Per germline, CDR1 ENHRY and CDR2 SYGVKD. The sequenced sample was PBMCs. The V call is TRBV10-3, the J call TRBJ1-2, with D unresolved. This TCR derives from a man between 60 and 75 years old in good health. The CDR3 spells CAISGQIYGDGYTF. The CDR3 DNA reads as TGTGCCATCAGTGGGCAGATCTACGGGGATGGCTACACCTTC.